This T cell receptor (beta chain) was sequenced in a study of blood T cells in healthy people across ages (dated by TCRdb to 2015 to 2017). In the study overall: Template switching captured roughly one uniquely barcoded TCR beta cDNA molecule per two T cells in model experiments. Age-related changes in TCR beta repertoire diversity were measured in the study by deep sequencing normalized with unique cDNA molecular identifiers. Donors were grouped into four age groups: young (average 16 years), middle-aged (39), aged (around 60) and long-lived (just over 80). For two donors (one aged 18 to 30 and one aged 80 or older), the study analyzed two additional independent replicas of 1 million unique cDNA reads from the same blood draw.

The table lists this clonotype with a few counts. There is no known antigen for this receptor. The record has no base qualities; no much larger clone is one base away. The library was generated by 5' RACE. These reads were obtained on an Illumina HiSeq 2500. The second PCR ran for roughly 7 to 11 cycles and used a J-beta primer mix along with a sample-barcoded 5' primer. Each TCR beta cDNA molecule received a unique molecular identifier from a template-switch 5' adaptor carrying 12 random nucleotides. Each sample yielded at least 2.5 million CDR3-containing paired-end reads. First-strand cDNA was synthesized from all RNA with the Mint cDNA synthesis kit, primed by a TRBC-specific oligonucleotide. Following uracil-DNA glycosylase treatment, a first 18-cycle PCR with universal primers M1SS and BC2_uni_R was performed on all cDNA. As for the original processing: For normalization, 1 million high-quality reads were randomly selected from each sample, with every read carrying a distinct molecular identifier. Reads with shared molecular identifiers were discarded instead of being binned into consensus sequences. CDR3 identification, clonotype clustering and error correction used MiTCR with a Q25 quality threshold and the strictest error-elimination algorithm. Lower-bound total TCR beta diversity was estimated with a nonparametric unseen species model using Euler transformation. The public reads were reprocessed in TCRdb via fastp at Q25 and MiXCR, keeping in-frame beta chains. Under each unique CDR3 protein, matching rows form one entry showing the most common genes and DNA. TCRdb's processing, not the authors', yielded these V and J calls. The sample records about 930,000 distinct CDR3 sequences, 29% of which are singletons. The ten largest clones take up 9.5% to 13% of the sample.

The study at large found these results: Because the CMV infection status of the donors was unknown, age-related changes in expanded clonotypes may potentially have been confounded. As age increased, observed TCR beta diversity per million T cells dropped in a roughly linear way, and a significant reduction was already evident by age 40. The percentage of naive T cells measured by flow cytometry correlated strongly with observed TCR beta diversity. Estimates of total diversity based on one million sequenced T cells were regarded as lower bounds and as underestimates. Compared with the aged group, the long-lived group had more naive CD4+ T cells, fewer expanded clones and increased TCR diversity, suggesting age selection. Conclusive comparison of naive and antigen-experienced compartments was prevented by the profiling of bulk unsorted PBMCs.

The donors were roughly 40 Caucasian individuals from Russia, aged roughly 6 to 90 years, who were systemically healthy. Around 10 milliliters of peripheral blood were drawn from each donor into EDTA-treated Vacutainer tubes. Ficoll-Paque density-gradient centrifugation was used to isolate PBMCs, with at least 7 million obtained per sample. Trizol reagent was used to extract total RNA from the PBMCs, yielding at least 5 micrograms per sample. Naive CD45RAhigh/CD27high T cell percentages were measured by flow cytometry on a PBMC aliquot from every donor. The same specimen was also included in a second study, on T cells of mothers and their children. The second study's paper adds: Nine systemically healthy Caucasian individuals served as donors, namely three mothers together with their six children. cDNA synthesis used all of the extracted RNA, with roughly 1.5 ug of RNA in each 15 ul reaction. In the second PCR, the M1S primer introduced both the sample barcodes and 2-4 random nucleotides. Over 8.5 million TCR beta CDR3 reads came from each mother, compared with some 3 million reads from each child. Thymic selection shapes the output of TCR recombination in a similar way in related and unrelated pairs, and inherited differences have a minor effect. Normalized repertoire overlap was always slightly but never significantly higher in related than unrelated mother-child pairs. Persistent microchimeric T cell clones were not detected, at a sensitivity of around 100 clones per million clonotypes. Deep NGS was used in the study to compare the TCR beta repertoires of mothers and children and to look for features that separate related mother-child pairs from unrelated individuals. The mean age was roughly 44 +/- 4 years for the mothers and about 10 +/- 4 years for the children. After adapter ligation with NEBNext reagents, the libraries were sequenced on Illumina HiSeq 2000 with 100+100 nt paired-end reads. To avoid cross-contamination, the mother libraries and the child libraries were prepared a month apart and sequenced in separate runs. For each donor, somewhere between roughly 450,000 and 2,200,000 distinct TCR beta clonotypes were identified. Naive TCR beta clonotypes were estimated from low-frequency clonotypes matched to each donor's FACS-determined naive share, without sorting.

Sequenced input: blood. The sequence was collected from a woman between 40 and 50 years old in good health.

This receptor has the CDR3 CASSVGASGTLGQYF. The DNA sequence follows: TGTGCCAGCAGCGTAGGGGCTAGCGGGACTCTCGGGCAGTACTTC. In this chain, TRBV9 is recombined with TRBJ2-5; 9 bases in the junction line up with TRBD2. Trimmed from V: 0 bases; trimmed from J: 11 bases; junction bases lacking a gene match: 11. The CDR3 holds 15 amino acids from the cysteine to the phenylalanine. The DNA shown is the 45-base CDR3, in frame from base 1. Per the germline V gene, SGDLS is the CDR1 and YYNGEE is the CDR2.